This T cell receptor beta chain was documented in a study of T cell responses to AZD1222 COVID-19 vaccine. Study information: Samples with a second dose at about 4 or about 12 weeks were pooled together. Study-wide results and limits: Two doses of AZD1222 preceded a rise in Spike-specific TCR breadth and depth. It was only a handful of AZD1222 recipients who were seropositive at baseline.

This CDR3 is 15 amino acids long. With 5 bases clipped from V and 1 base from J, the junction kept 4 bases outside the gene matches. Germline V gene data show CDR1 as LGHDT and CDR2 as YNNKEL (reference sequence). As for this clone: Its antigen is still unknown.

Some clones are missing from TCRdb's copy, which holds only in-frame ones; the method was immunoSEQ multiplex PCR. The sample holds roughly 70,000 clones, about nine tenths seen once. The sequence was obtained from an adult in good health. J is TRBJ2-1 and V is TRBV3-1 (or the pseudogene TRBV3-2), with 8 nucleotides matching TRBD2. The sample consisted of peripheral blood, taken on day 0 of AZD1222 vaccination. The CDR3 nucleotides are TGTGCCAGCAGCACTTCGGGGGGGTCCTACAATGAGCAGTTCTTC. Its protein is CASSTSGGSYNEQFF.